The sequence of this T cell receptor (beta chain) was determined in a study of cytomegalovirus exposure and HLA in healthy donors. Study-wide context: In terms of ancestry, the Caucasian-associated cluster contained roughly four fifths of the 300 to 400 genotyped donors.

The PCR made use of 60 Vbeta and 13 Jbeta primers. Produced via immunoSEQ multiplex PCR; TCRdb's table is partial and in-frame only. The table lists 120,000 or so clones, over 60% of them singletons. Findings and caveats of the study: Associated with HLA alleles at 0.05 false discovery rate in a later analysis were 16,951 TCR beta sequences. The classifier was said to identify cytomegalovirus status with high specificity and sensitivity. In a later analysis, V- and J-gene trimming of beta chains associated with a DCLRE1C missense variant, replicated independently.

Comment on this clone: Antigen unknown.

V gave up 4 bases and J gave up 4 bases; unmatched junction bases: 8. Per germline, CDR1 SGHRS and CDR2 YFSETQ. The CDR3 has 14 residues. The genes are TRBV5-1 and TRBJ2-7; 7 bases align to TRBD2. Sequenced input: PBMCs. The receptor was derived from a woman in her forties in good health and CMV-seronegative. CDR3 sequence: CASSDPGGGYEQYF. CDR3 bases: TGCGCCAGCAGCGACCCGGGGGGAGGGTACGAGCAGTACTTC.